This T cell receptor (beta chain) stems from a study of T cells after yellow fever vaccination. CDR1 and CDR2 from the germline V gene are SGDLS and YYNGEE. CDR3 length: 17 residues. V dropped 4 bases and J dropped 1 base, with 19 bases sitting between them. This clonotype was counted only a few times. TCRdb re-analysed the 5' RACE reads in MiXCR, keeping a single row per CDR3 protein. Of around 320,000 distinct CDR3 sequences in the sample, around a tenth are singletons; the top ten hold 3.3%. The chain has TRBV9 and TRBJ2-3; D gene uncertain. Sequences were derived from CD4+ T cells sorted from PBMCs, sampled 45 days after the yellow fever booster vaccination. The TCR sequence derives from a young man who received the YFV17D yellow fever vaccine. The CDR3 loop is CASSPAVGRPRTDTQYF. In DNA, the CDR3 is TGTGCCAGCAGCCCTGCGGTCGGCCGCCCGCGCACAGATACGCAGTATTTT.